This T cell receptor (beta chain) is drawn from a study of T cell repertoires in cytomegalovirus infection. Overall study context: CMV epitopes that were recently identified and HLA-C-restricted were used alongside well-studied HLA-B-restricted ones. Whole-study findings and limits: Summed public TCR beta family frequency identified CMV carriers bearing the relevant HLA.

TCRdb reprocessed the reads via MiXCR and lists one record per CDR3 protein. This table has fewer than 150,000 distinct CDR3 sequences, roughly 31% appearing once. V shed 5 bases and J shed 5 bases, with 3 bases lying between them. This CDR3 contains 11 residues. This clonotype was counted between two and nine times. Its antigen remains unknown. The source is a human donor in good health (CMV status not recorded). Some clones in this sample may be carry-over from other donors' samples. Sequenced material: CD8+ T cells from cultured PBMCs, taken from culture after CMV antigen stimulation. V usage is TRBV12-3 or TRBV12-4 and J usage is TRBJ2-2; no clear D gene. CDR3 DNA sequence: TGTGCCAGCAGTACGACCGGGGAGCTGTTTTTT. Translation: CASSTTGELFF.